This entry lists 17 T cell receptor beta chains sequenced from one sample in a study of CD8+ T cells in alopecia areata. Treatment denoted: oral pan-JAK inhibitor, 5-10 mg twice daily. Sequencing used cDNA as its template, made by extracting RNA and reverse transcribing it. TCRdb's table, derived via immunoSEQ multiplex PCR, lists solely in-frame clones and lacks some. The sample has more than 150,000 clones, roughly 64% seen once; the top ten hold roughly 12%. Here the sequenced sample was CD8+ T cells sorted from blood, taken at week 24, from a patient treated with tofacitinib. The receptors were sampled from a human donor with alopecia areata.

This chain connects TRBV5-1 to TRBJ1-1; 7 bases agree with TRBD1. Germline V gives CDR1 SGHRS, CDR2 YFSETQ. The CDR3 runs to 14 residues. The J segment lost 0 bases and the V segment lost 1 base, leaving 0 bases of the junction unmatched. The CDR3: CASSLTGVNTEAFF. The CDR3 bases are TGCGCCAGCAGCTTGACAGGGGTGAACACTGAAGCTTTCTTT. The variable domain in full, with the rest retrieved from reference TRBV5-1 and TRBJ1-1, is KAGVTQTPRYLIKTRGQQVTLSCSPISGHRSVSWYQQTPGQGLQFLFEYFSETQRNKGNFPGRFSGRQFSNSRSEMNVSTLELGDSALYLCASSLTGVNTEAFFGQGTRLTVV.

CDR3 region: CAWSPGSGGVWYEQYF. The CDR3 coding sequence is TGTGCCTGGAGTCCCGGGAGCGGGGGGGTTTGGTACGAGCAGTACTTC. The chain employs TRBV30 and TRBJ2-7; 10 bases are a match to TRBD2. The germline V gene encodes CDR1 GTSNPN and CDR2 SVGIG (reference sequence). V lost 2 bases to trimming and J lost 4 bases; unmatched junction nucleotides: 11. The CDR3 is 16 amino acids.

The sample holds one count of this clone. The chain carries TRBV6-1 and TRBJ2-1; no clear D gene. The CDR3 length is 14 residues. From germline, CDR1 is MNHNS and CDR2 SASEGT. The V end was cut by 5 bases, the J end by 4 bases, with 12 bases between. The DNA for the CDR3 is TGTGCCAGCAGTACCGGGCCCACATACAATGAGCAGTTCTTC. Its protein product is CASSTGPTYNEQFF.

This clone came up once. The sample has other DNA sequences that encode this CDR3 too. The CDR3 DNA is TGTGCCAGCAGCGTAGGTTCAGACTATGGCTACACCTTC. Protein product: CASSVGSDYGYTF. The chain couples TRBV9 to TRBJ1-2; D remains unclear. Germline V gene data show CDR1 as SGDLS and CDR2 as YYNGEE. V was cut by 0 bases and J by 3 bases, with 6 bases left in between. This CDR3 spans 13 amino acids.

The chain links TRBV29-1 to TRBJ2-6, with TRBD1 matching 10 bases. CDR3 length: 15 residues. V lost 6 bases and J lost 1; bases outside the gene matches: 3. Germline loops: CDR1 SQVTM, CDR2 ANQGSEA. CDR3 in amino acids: CSVPGQGSGANVLTF. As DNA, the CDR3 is TGCAGCGTCCCGGGACAGGGGTCTGGGGCCAACGTCCTGACTTTC.

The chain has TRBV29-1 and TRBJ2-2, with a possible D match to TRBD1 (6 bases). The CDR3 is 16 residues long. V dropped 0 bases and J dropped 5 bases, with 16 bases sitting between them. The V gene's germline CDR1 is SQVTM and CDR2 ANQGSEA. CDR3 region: CSVEDWAQGRTGELFF. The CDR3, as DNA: TGCAGCGTTGAAGATTGGGCCCAGGGGCGGACCGGGGAGCTGTTTTTT.

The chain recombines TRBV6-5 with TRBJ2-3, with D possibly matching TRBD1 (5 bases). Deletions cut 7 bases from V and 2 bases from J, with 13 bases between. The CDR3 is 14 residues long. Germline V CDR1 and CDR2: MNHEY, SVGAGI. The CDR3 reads CASNPDSSTDTQYF. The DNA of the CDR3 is TGTGCCAGCAACCCAGACAGCTCCACAGATACGCAGTATTTT.

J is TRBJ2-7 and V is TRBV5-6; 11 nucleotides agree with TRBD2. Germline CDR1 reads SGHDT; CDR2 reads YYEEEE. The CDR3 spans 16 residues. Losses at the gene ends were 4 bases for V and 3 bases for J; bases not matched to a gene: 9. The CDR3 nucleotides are TGTGCCAGCAGCGCGCGAGCGACTAGCGGGGACTACGAGCAGTACTTC. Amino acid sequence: CASSARATSGDYEQYF.

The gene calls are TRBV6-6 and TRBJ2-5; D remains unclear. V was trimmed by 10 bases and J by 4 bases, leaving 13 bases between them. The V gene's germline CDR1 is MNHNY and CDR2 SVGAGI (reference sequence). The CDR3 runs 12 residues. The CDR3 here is CAKNGPAETQYF. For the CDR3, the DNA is TGTGCCAAGAATGGACCAGCAGAGACCCAGTACTTC.

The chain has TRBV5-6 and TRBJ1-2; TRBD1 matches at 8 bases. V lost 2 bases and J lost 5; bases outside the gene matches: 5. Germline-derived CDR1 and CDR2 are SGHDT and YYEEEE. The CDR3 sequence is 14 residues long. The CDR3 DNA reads TGTGCCAGCAGCTTCAGGGGGCCGGGGTATGGCTACACCTTC. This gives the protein CASSFRGPGYGYTF.

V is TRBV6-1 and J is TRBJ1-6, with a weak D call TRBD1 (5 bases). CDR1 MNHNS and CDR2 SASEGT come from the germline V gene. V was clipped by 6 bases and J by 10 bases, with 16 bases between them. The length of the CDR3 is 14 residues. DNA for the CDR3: TGTGCCAGCAGCTTGCAGGGAGCGGGATCACCCCTCCACTTT. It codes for CASSLQGAGSPLHF.

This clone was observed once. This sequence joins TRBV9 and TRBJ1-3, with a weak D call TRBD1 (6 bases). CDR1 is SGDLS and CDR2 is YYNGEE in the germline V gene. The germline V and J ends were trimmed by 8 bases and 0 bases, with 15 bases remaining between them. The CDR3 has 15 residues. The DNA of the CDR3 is TGTGCCAGTGGACCGGGACAAAGCTCTGGAAACACCATATATTTT. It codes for CASGPGQSSGNTIYF.

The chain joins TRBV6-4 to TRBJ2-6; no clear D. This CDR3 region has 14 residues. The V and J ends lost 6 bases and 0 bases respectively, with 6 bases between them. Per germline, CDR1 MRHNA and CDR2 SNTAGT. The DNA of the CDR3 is TGTGCCAGCAGCACGAACTCTGGGGCCAACGTCCTGACTTTC. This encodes CASSTNSGANVLTF.

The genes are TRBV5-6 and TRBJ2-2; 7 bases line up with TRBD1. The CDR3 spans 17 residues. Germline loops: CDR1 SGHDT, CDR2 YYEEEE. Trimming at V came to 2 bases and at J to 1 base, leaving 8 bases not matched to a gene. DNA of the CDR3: TGTGCCAGCAGCTTCAGTTCTTGGACAGGGAACACCGGGGAGCTGTTTTTT. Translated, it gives CASSFSSWTGNTGELFF.

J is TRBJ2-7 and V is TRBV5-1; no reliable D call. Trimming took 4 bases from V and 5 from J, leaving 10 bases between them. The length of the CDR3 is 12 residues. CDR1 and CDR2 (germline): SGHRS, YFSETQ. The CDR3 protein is CASSMGGNEQYF. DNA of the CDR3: TGCGCCAGCAGCATGGGCGGAAACGAGCAGTACTTC.

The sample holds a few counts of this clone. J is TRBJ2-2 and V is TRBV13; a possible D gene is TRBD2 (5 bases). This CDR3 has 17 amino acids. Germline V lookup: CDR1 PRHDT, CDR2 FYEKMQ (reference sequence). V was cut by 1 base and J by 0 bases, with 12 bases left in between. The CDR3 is CASSLAQRTSNTGELFF. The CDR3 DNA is TGTGCCAGCAGCTTAGCCCAGAGGACTTCGAACACCGGGGAGCTGTTTTTT.

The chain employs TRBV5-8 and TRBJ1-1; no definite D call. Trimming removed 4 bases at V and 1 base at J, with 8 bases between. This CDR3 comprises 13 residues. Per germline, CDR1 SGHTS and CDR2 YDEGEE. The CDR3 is CASSHLGNTEAFF. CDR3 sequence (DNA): TGTGCCAGCAGCCACTTAGGGAACACTGAAGCTTTCTTT. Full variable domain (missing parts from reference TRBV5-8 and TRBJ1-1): EAGVTQSPTHLIKTRGQQATLRCSPISGHTSVYWYQQALGLGLQFLLWYDEGEERNRGNFPPRFSGRQFPNYSSELNVNALELEDSALYLCASSHLGNTEAFFGQGTRLTVV.